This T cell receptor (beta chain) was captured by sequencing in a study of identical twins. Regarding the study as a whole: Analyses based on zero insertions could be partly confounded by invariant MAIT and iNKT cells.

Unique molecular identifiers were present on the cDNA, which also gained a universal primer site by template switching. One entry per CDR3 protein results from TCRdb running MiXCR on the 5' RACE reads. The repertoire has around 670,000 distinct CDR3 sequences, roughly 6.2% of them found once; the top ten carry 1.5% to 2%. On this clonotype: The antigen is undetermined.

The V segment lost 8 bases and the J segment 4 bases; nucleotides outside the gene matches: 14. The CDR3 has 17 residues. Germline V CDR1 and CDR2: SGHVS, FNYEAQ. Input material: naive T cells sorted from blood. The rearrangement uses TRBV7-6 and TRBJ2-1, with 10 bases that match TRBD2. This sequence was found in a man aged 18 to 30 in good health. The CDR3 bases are TGTGCCAGCGGGGGGGGCGCCGGGACTAGCGCATACAATGAGCAGTTCTTC. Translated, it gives CASGGGAGTSAYNEQFF.